These 32 T cell receptor beta chains came from one sample sequenced in a study of cytomegalovirus exposure and HLA in healthy donors. Primers for the PCR totalled 60 Vbeta and 13 Jbeta. TCRdb's copy holds only in-frame clones and misses some; the assay was immunoSEQ multiplex PCR. The sample comprises roughly 140,000 clones, around 84% of which are singletons, and about 2.5% rests with the top ten. Input material: PBMCs. The receptors shown here come from a boy aged 2 to 9 in good health and CMV-seronegative.

CDR3 DNA: TGTGCCAGTAGTATTAGGAGGGAGCGCTCTGGGGCCAACGTCCTGACTTTC. This translates into CASSIRRERSGANVLTF. The chain employs TRBV19 and TRBJ2-6; maybe TRBD2 (6 bases). Trimming stripped 3 bases from V and 0 bases from J, with 12 bases between. From germline, CDR1 is LNHDA and CDR2 SQIVND (reference sequence). This CDR3 comprises 17 residues.

The V gene is TRBV7-9, the J gene TRBJ2-2, with 8 positions matching TRBD1. The CDR3 has 16 residues. V was clipped by 5 bases and J by 3 bases; unmatched bases: 8. The germline V gene encodes CDR1 SEHNR and CDR2 FQNEAQ (reference sequence). CDR3 in amino acids: CASSPIRTGYTGELFF. DNA of the CDR3: TGTGCCAGCAGCCCTATTAGGACAGGGTACACCGGGGAGCTGTTTTTT.

This clone was recorded once. V and J are TRBV19 and TRBJ1-2; TRBD1 matches at 8 bases. The CDR3 extends over 19 amino acids. V lost 3 bases to trimming and J lost 2 bases; unmatched junction nucleotides: 17. Germline CDR1 and CDR2: LNHDA and SQIVND (reference sequence). The CDR3 loop reads CASSIDRGTGWDRNYGYTF. The CDR3 coding sequence is TGTGCCAGTAGTATCGATCGGGGAACAGGGTGGGACAGGAACTATGGCTACACCTTC. Filled out from reference TRBV19 and TRBJ1-2, the complete variable domain reads DGGITQSPKYLFRKEGQNVTLSCEQNLNHDAMYWYRQDPGQGLRLIYYSQIVNDFQKGDIAEGYSVSREKKESFPLTVTSAQKNPTAFYLCASSIDRGTGWDRNYGYTFGSGTRLTVV.

This sequence joins TRBV5-1 and TRBJ2-1, with 13 positions matching TRBD2. CDR3 length: 14 residues. The V and J ends lost 6 bases and 9 bases, in that order; junction bases with no gene match: 6. In germline, CDR1 is SGHRS, CDR2 YFSETQ. The CDR3: CASKLAGGPGEQFF. Here the CDR3 DNA reads TGCGCCAGCAAACTAGCGGGAGGGCCCGGTGAGCAGTTCTTC.

DNA for the CDR3: TGTGCCAGCAGCTTAGAGGGGACAGTCTCCTACGAGCAGTACTTC. Translating it yields CASSLEGTVSYEQYF. V and J are TRBV7-9 and TRBJ2-7, with 7 bases matching TRBD1. The germline V gene has CDR1 SEHNR and CDR2 FQNEAQ (reference sequence). The V segment lost 1 base and the J segment 0 bases; nucleotides outside the gene matches: 3. The CDR3 sequence is 15 residues long. Variable domain in full (rest from reference TRBV7-9 and TRBJ2-7): DTGVSQNPRHKITKRGQNVTFRCDPISEHNRLYWYRQTLGQGPEFLTYFQNEAQLEKSRLLSDRFSAERPKGSFSTLEIQRTEQGDSAMYLCASSLEGTVSYEQYFGPGTRLTVT.

V is TRBV2 and J is TRBJ2-3, with D unresolved. The germline V and J ends were trimmed by 10 bases and 0 bases, with 8 bases remaining between them. The CDR3 totals 12 residues. Germline values: CDR1 SNHLY, CDR2 FYNNEI. The CDR3 loop reads CATTYSTDTQYF. The CDR3 DNA sequence: TGTGCCACCACTTACAGCACAGATACGCAGTATTTT.

Here the CDR3 reads CASTRALTDTQYF. The DNA of the CDR3 is TGTGCCAGCACGAGGGCTTTAACAGATACGCAGTATTTT. The chain combines TRBV2 with TRBJ2-3, with a possible D match to TRBD2 (5 bases). With 7 bases removed from V and 3 bases from J, the gap between germline ends came to 11 bases. The CDR3 runs 13 residues. In germline, CDR1 is SNHLY, CDR2 FYNNEI.

The chain couples TRBV6-1 to TRBJ1-5; 10 bases are a match to TRBD1. This CDR3 contains 16 residues. CDR1 and CDR2 from the germline V gene are MNHNS and SASEGT. V was pared by 3 bases and J by 5 bases, with 7 bases of the junction left unmatched. The CDR3 loop is CASSDVGDRGYQPQHF. The CDR3 coding sequence is TGTGCCAGCAGTGACGTAGGGGACAGGGGATATCAGCCCCAGCATTTT.

The V call is TRBV10-1, the J call TRBJ2-5, with D unresolved. Trimming took 2 bases from V and 5 from J, leaving 9 bases between them. The CDR3 is 13 amino acids. Germline lookup yields CDR1 WNHNN and CDR2 SYGVQD (reference sequence). The chain's CDR3 is CASSEQVRETQYF. The CDR3 DNA reads TGCGCCAGCAGTGAGCAGGTCCGCGAGACCCAGTACTTC.

This clone was recorded once. The chain employs TRBV7-2 and TRBJ2-7; TRBD2 agrees at 16 bases. Germline CDR1 and CDR2: SGHTA and FQGNSA. The CDR3 loop spans 15 amino acids. Germline trimming cut 5 bases from V and 8 bases from J; bases unmatched to any gene: 6. The CDR3 loop is CASSRGLAGGPKQYF. The CDR3, as DNA: TGTGCCAGCAGCAGGGGACTAGCGGGAGGGCCCAAGCAGTACTTC.

There are a few counts of this clone. The chain links TRBV14 to TRBJ2-1, with D possibly being TRBD1 (5 bases). The CDR3 contains 16 residues. The V gene's germline CDR1 is SGHDN and CDR2 FVKESK. The V gene lost 0 bases and the J gene lost 5 bases, with 14 bases spanning the gap. CDR3 protein: CASSQDSGIGNNEQFF. In DNA form, the CDR3 reads TGTGCCAGCAGCCAAGATTCAGGGATTGGGAACAATGAGCAGTTCTTC. The full variable domain, in which reference TRBV14 and TRBJ2-1 provide the parts outside the CDR3, is EAGVTQFPSHSVIEKGQTVTLRCDPISGHDNLYWYRRVMGKEIKFLLHFVKESKQDESGMPNNRFLAERTGGTYSTLKVQPAELEDSGVYFCASSQDSGIGNNEQFFGPGTRLTVL.

J is TRBJ2-7 and V is TRBV5-6, with unresolved D. V lost 0 bases and J 5 bases, leaving 9 bases between the germline ends. The CDR3 extends over 13 amino acids. Germline CDR1 is SGHDT and CDR2 is YYEEEE. CDR3 sequence (DNA): TGTGCCAGCAGCTTGGCCCTCTCGGACGAGCAGTACTTC. Translated: CASSLALSDEQYF.

The CDR3 reads CASSLNSGQGNEKLFF. The CDR3 DNA reads TGCGCCAGCAGCTTGAACTCGGGACAGGGGAATGAAAAACTGTTTTTT. The rearrangement uses TRBV5-1 and TRBJ1-4, with 10 bases lining up with TRBD1. J gave up 5 bases and V 1 base, and 5 bases lay outside the gene matches. This CDR3 contains 16 residues. Germline assignment: CDR1 SGHRS and CDR2 YFSETQ.

The rearrangement links TRBV4-2 to TRBJ1-6, with a possible D match to TRBD1 (5 bases). The CDR3 has 15 residues. Germline V gene data show CDR1 as LGHNA and CDR2 as YNFKEQ. V lost 4 bases and J 6 bases, leaving 13 bases between the germline ends. The CDR3 loop reads CASSPTETVNSPLHF. The CDR3 DNA sequence: TGTGCCAGCAGCCCGACGGAGACAGTTAATTCACCCCTCCACTTT.

This clone came up a few times. This chain uses TRBV4-1 with TRBJ1-1; TRBD1 might be the D (6 bases). V dropped 0 bases and J dropped 6 bases, with 29 bases sitting between them. The germline CDR1 and CDR2 sequences are MGHRA and YSYEKL. The CDR3 is 20 amino acids. As DNA, the CDR3 is TGCGCCAGCAGCCAAGACGGGCGATTCGGGTTAAGACAGGTTCTCTCTGAAGCTTTCTTT. Translation gives CASSQDGRFGLRQVLSEAFF.

The CDR3 sequence is CASSFRGGTGELFF. The CDR3 DNA sequence: TGTGCCAGCAGCTTCCGGGGGGGGACCGGGGAGCTGTTTTTT. The chain has TRBV7-8 and TRBJ2-2; 8 bases are a match to TRBD2. The ends lost 3 bases at V and 5 bases at J; junction bases unmatched: 2. Germline CDR1 SGHVS, CDR2 FQNEAQ. The CDR3 has 14 residues.

This clone was detected only once. The chain uses TRBV6-6 and TRBJ1-2, with D perhaps TRBD1 (6 bases). From germline, CDR1 is MNHNY and CDR2 SVGAGI (reference sequence). Trimming took 0 bases from V and 7 from J, leaving 15 bases between them. The CDR3 spans 15 residues. Here the CDR3 reads CASSYSPQGPPGYTF. For the CDR3, the DNA is TGTGCCAGCAGTTACTCACCACAGGGACCCCCTGGCTACACCTTC.

The genes are TRBV4-1 and TRBJ2-1, with D maybe TRBD1 (6 bases). The length of the CDR3 is 15 residues. V dropped 2 bases and J dropped 1 base, with 9 bases sitting between them. Germline V CDR1 and CDR2: MGHRA, YSYEKL. Here the CDR3 DNA reads TGCGCCAGCAGCCAAATGGACAGTTCCTACAATGAGCAGTTCTTC. Translated, it gives CASSQMDSSYNEQFF.

The sample holds one count of this clone. The chain employs TRBV5-1 and TRBJ2-1, with D perhaps matching TRBD1 (6 bases). In germline, CDR1 is SGHRS, CDR2 YFSETQ. The CDR3 runs to 14 residues. V was cut by 4 bases and J by 3 bases, with 11 bases left in between. In nucleotides, the CDR3 is TGCGCCAGCAGCCTAGGACAGAACTACAATGAGCAGTTCTTC. This sequence encodes CASSLGQNYNEQFF.

The chain links TRBV18 to TRBJ1-4; TRBD1 agrees at 8 bases. With V trimmed by 3 bases and J by 8 bases, 5 bases remained unmatched. This CDR3 comprises 14 residues. Germline CDR1 KGHSH, CDR2 LQKENI. In nucleotides, the CDR3 is TGTGCCAGCTCACCGGAGACAGGGGACGAAAAACTGTTTTTT. Translation gives CASSPETGDEKLFF. The variable domain in full, with the rest retrieved from reference TRBV18 and TRBJ1-4, is NAGVMQNPRHLVRRRGQEARLRCSPMKGHSHVYWYRQLPEEGLKFMVYLQKENIIDESGMPKERFSAEFPKEGPSILRIQQVVRGDSAAYFCASSPETGDEKLFFGSGTQLSVL.

The genes are TRBV7-8 and TRBJ2-7; unclear D gene. The CDR3 extends over 13 amino acids. V lost 5 bases and J lost 2, with 10 bases in between. Germline loops: CDR1 SGHVS, CDR2 FQNEAQ. The DNA for the CDR3 is TGTGCCAGCAGCGTCGGGTCCACCTACGAGCAGTACTTC. Amino acid sequence: CASSVGSTYEQYF.

The CDR3 here is CASSEDPTGTGNTIYF. CDR3 DNA sequence: TGTGCCAGCAGTGAAGATCCGACAGGTACTGGAAACACCATATATTTT. The chain has TRBV25-1 and TRBJ1-3; the D gene is possibly TRBD1 (6 bases). The V end lost 2 bases, the J end lost 2 bases, and 13 bases lay between the germline ends. The CDR3 has 16 residues. Per the germline V gene, CDR1 is MGHDK and CDR2 is SYGVNS.

This chain uses TRBV19 with TRBJ1-5; D possibly corresponds to TRBD1 (6 bases). The CDR3 runs to 16 residues. V shed 5 bases and J shed 4 bases, with 18 bases lying between them. Germline CDR1 is LNHDA and CDR2 is SQIVND (reference sequence). CDR3 protein: CASSVPQGFGNQPQHF. The CDR3, as DNA: TGTGCCAGTAGTGTTCCGCAGGGGTTCGGTAATCAGCCCCAGCATTTT.

The rearrangement uses TRBV6-1 and TRBJ2-5; 7 nucleotides match TRBD1. Gene TRBJ2-7 matches the end of the DNA better, so the J call may be wrong. CDR3 length equals 15 residues. Germline-derived CDR1 and CDR2 are MNHNS and SASEGT. The CDR3 nucleotides read TGTGCCAGCAGGAATTCCGGGACAGCGATCTACGAGCAGTACTTC. It is translated as CASRNSGTAIYEQYF.

The V gene is TRBV29-1, the J gene TRBJ2-1; 14 bases fit TRBD2. This CDR3 is built from 15 residues. The germline gives CDR1 SQVTM, CDR2 ANQGSEA. With 7 bases clipped from V and 3 bases from J, the junction kept 5 bases outside the gene matches. CDR3 residues: CSERGLAGVYNEQFF. CDR3 in DNA: TGCAGCGAGAGGGGACTAGCGGGAGTCTACAATGAGCAGTTCTTC.

The chain links TRBV14 to TRBJ2-4, with 9 bases matching TRBD1. After removal of 4 bases from V and 1 base from J, the junction contained 2 bases not matched to a gene. In germline, CDR1 is SGHDN, CDR2 FVKESK. This CDR3 spans 15 amino acids. The CDR3 nucleotides are TGTGCCAGCAGCCCGGGACAGGGTGCCAAAAACATTCAGTACTTC. Encoded protein: CASSPGQGAKNIQYF.

This rearrangement joins TRBV11-2 to TRBJ2-5; the match to TRBD1 covers 7 bases. The length of the CDR3 is 16 residues. Germline V gene lookup returns CDR1 SGHAT and CDR2 FQNNGV. The V and J ends lost 2 bases and 0 bases, in that order; junction bases with no gene match: 6. The CDR3 is CASSLQGDEYQETQYF. The CDR3 DNA sequence: TGTGCCAGCAGCTTACAGGGGGATGAATACCAAGAGACCCAGTACTTC.

V is TRBV6-1 and J is TRBJ1-5, with D unclear. The germline V gene has CDR1 MNHNS and CDR2 SASEGT. Trimming took off 3 bases at V and 6 bases at J, with 12 bases between the two ends. There are 14 residues in the CDR3. The CDR3 is CASSDHGRVQPQHF. The CDR3 DNA follows: TGTGCCAGCAGTGATCACGGGAGGGTTCAGCCCCAGCATTTT.

The chain joins TRBV2 to TRBJ1-2, with D possibly TRBD1 on 5 matching bases. CDR1 is SNHLY, CDR2 FYNNEI, per germline. The CDR3 is made up of 15 amino acids. Trimming shortened V by 1 base and J by 5 bases, and 14 bases separated the two germline ends. The CDR3 nucleotides read TGTGCCAGCAGTGAAGGCGGGACCAGAAGATATGGCTACACCTTC. This encodes CASSEGGTRRYGYTF.

The V and J genes are TRBV5-4 and TRBJ2-2; possible D gene TRBD1, 6 bases. V was trimmed by 0 bases and J by 2 bases, leaving 8 bases between them. The length of the CDR3 is 15 residues. From germline, CDR1 is SGHNT and CDR2 YYREEE (reference sequence). The CDR3 region is CASSLDRENTGELFF. The CDR3 DNA follows: TGTGCCAGCAGCTTGGACAGGGAAAACACCGGGGAGCTGTTTTTT.

This chain uses TRBV7-3 with TRBJ1-1, with D perhaps TRBD1 (6 bases). The CDR3 totals 13 residues. The V end was cut by 4 bases, the J end by 4 bases, with 10 bases between. Germline V gives CDR1 SGHTA, CDR2 FQGTGA. The CDR3 bases are TGTGCCAGCAGCTCGGTGGACAGCACTGAAGCTTTCTTT. This encodes CASSSVDSTEAFF. Together with reference TRBV7-3 and TRBJ1-1, the CDR3 gives the full variable domain: GAGVSQTPSNKVTEKGKYVELRCDPISGHTALYWYRQSLGQGPEFLIYFQGTGAADDSGLPNDRFFAVRPEGSVSTLKIQRTERGDSAVYLCASSSVDSTEAFFGQGTRLTVV.

The rearrangement joins TRBV29-1 to TRBJ2-7, with 11 bases fitting TRBD1. This CDR3 comprises 13 residues. The V segment lost 6 bases and the J segment 5 bases; nucleotides outside the gene matches: 6. Germline V gene data show CDR1 as SQVTM and CDR2 as ANQGSEA. DNA of the CDR3: TGCAGCGTCGTTCGGACAGGGGGCAACGAGCAGTACTTC. Amino acids: CSVVRTGGNEQYF.